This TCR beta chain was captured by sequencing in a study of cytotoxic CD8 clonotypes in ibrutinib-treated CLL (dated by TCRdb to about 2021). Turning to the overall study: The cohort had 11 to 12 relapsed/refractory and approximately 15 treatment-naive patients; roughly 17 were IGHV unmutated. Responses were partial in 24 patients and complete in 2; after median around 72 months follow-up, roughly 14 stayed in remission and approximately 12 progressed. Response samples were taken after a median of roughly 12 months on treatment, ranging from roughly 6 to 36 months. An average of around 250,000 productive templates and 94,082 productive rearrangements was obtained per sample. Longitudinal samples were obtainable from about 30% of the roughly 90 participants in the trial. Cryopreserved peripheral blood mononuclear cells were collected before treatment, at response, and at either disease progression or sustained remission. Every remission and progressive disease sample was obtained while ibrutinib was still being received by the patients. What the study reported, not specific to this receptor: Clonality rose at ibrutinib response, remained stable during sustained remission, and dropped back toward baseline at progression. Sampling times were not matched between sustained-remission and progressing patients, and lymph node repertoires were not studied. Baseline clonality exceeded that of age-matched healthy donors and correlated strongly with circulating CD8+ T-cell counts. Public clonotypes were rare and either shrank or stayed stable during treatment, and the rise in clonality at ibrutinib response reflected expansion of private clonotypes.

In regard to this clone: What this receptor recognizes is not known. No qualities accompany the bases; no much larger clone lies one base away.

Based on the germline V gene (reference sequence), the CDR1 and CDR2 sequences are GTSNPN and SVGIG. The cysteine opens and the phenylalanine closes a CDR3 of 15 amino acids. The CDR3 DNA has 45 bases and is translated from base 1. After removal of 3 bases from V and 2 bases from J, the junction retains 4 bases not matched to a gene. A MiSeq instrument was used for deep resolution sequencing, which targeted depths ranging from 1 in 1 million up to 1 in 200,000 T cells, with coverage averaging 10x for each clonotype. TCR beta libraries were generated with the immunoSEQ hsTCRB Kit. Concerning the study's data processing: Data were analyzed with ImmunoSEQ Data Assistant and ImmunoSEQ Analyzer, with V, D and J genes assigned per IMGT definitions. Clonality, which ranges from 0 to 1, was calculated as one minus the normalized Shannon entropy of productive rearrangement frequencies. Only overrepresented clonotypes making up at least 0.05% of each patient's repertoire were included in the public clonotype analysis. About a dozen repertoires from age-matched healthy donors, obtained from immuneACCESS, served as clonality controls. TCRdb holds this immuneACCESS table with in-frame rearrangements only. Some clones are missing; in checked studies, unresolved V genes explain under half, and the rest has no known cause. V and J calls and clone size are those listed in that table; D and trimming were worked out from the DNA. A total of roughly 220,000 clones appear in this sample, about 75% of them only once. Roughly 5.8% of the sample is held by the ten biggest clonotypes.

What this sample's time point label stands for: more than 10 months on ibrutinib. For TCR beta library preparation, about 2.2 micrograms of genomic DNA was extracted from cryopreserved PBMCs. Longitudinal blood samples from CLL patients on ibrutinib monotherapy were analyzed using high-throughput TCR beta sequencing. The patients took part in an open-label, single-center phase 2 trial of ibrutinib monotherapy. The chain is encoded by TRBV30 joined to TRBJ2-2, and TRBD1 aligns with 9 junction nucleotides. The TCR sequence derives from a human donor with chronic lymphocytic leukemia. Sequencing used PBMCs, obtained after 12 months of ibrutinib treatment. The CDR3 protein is CAWSRDRVNTGELFF. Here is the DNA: TGTGCCTGGAGCCGGGACAGGGTAAACACCGGGGAGCTGTTTTTT.